This T cell receptor (beta chain) stems from a study of PD-1 blockade in classical Hodgkin lymphoma. Comments on this clone: What it binds is not known.

Trimming removed 2 bases from V and 7 bases from J; junction bases left unmatched: 11. The CDR3 is made up of 16 amino acids. CDR1 and CDR2 (germline): MNHEY, SVGAGI. Time point noted: cycle 4 day 1 (C4D1), after less than seven weeks of nivolumab. Every one of the patients relapsed after autologous stem cell transplantation (brentuximab vedotin exposure was variable). By magnetic negative selection, CD8+ T cells were isolated from the thawed PBMCs. Best responses included complete response and partial response; otherwise, the best response was progressive disease. Whole-study results and caveats: Baseline TCR diversity was reportedly lower in newly diagnosed patients than healthy donors.

Clones were sequenced by immunoSEQ multiplex PCR, and TCRdb holds only the in-frame ones, with some missing. Found here are some 18,000 clones, about 85% of them singletons; the top ten hold 5%. This TCR was sampled from a human donor with classical Hodgkin lymphoma. This specimen was CD8+ T cells from blood, taken before the fourth cycle of nivolumab. The chain combines TRBV6-5 with TRBJ2-1, with 7 bases matching TRBD2. In nucleotides, the CDR3 is TGTGCCAGCAGTTACCTGCAGCGGGAAGGATGGAATGAGCAGTTCTTC. It specifies CASSYLQREGWNEQFF.